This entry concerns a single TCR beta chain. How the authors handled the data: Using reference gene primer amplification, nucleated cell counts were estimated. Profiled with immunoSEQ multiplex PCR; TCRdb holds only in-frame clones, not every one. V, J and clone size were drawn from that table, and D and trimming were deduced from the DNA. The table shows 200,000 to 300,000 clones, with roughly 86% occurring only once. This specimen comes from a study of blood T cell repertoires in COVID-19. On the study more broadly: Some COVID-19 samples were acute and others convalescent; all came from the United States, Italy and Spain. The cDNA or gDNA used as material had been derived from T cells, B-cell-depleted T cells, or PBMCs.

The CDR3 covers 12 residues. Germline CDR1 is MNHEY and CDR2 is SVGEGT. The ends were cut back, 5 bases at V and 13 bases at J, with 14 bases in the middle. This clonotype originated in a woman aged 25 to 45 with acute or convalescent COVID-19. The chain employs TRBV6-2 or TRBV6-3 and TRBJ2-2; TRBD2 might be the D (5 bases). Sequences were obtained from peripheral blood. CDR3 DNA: TGTGCCAGCAGTCCCCCCCCCGCGGGGCTGTTTTTT. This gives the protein CASSPPPAGLFF.